The 2 T cell receptor beta chains in this list originate from one sample, sequenced in a study of shared clonotypes between healthy human individuals. Assay: immunoSEQ multiplex PCR; the TCRdb copy retains only in-frame clones and omits some. The table lists roughly 680,000 clones, over 60% of them singletons. Specimen: memory CD4+ T cells sorted from blood. Indicated subset: CD45RA-negative fraction. These receptors originate from a young woman in good health.

This rearrangement joins TRBV5-1 to TRBJ2-2, with TRBD1 matching 7 bases. The V and J ends lost 5 bases and 6 bases, in that order; junction bases with no gene match: 13. CDR1 is SGHRS and CDR2 is YFSETQ in the germline V gene. There are 16 residues in the CDR3. The CDR3 DNA follows: TGCGCCAGCAGATCCCAAGACAGGGTAGGAGCCGGGGAGCTGTTTTTT. Translation: CASRSQDRVGAGELFF. Using reference TRBV5-1 and TRBJ2-2 for the parts outside the CDR3, the full variable domain is KAGVTQTPRYLIKTRGQQVTLSCSPISGHRSVSWYQQTPGQGLQFLFEYFSETQRNKGNFPGRFSGRQFSNSRSEMNVSTLELGDSALYLCASRSQDRVGAGELFFGEGSRLTVL.

The rearrangement uses TRBV18 and TRBJ2-3; the match to TRBD2 covers 7 bases. This CDR3 region has 15 residues. V shed 3 bases and J 4 bases; nucleotides not matched to a gene: 7. Germline V gene lookup returns CDR1 KGHSH and CDR2 LQKENI. CDR3 in amino acids: CASSPSTSVADTQYF. CDR3 DNA sequence: TGTGCCAGCTCACCGTCAACTAGCGTGGCAGATACGCAGTATTTT.